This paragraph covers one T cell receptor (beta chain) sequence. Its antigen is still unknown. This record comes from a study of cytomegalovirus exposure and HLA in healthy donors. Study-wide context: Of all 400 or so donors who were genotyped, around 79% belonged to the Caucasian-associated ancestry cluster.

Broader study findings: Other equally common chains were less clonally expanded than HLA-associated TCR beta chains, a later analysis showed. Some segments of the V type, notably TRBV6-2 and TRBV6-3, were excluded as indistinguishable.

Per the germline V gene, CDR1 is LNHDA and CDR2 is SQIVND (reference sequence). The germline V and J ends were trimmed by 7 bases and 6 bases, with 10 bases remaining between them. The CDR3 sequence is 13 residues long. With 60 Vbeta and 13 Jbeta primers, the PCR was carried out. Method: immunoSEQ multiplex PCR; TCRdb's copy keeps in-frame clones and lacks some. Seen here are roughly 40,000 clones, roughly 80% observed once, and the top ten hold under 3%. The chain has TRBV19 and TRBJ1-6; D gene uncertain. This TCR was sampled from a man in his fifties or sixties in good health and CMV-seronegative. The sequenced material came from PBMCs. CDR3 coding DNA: TGTGCCAGTACAACAGTTCCTAATTCACCCCTCCACTTT. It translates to CASTTVPNSPLHF.